This entry features one T cell receptor beta chain sequence. This clone was seen more than once but under ten times. Its recognized antigen is unknown. Per-base quality was not reported, and no clone a single base away is much larger than it. The data derive from a study of blood T cell repertoires in COVID-19 (dated by TCRdb to 2019 to 2021). With respect to the entire study: Collaborator samples came from the United States, Italy and Spain and covered acute and convalescent phases of COVID-19. The samples were drawn from the first 160 participants of the ongoing ImmuneRACE study and from 1,254 subjects provided by 6 global collaborators. The prospective study material was composed of cDNA or gDNA derived from T cells, B-cell-depleted T cells, or PBMCs. Where available, HLA class I and class II types were taken from metadata supplied by the sample provider and were not determined by assay-based typing. The repertoires were released in a freely available public database meant as a resource for research on the immune response to SARS-CoV-2. The dataset comprised deeply sampled blood TCRbeta repertoires from subjects exposed to, actively infected with, or recovered from COVID-19. Nearly every sample came with metadata listing a de-identified subject ID, COVID-19 status, age in years and sex. The research as a whole found: Clinical and demographic metadata were provided uncurated, with the amount varying by source and participant.

Samples from volunteer blood donors who had recovered from COVID-19 were contributed by a second Seattle source. The collaborating institutions used their own protocols to collect whole blood in K2EDTA tubes. Collaborator samples were shipped for TCRbeta analysis as frozen whole blood, isolated PBMCs, or DNA extracted from either sample type. TCRbeta CDR3 regions were amplified from genomic DNA by means of the immunoSEQ Assay, a bias-controlled multiplex PCR. The study's own analysis went as follows. The number of nucleated cells in each sample was estimated from the amplification of reference gene primers within the assay. To quantify the absolute abundance of each unique TCRbeta CDR3 rearrangement, sequence reads were collapsed and filtered. For each sample, productive Simpson clonality was calculated by taking the square root of Simpson's diversity index across productive rearrangements. In TCRdb, the immuneACCESS table is reduced to in-frame sequences with V and J assigned. These tables do not hold every clone; where another copy was compared, an unresolved V gene accounts for under half, and the others remain unexplained. The V and J calls and clone size come from that table; D and trimming were worked out from the DNA. Counted in this sample were 200,000 to 250,000 clones; around 85% of them appeared once. The ten largest clones capture about 3.1% of the sample.

The sequenced sample was peripheral blood. The TCR was taken from a woman in her 30s who had recovered from COVID-19.

The DNA sequence is given as TGTGCCAGTTGCGGGGGCGCCTTTAGCCAGCCCCAGCATTTT. It is translated as CASCGGAFSQPQHF. The receptor chain draws on TRBV2 and TRBJ1-5; a tentative D call is TRBD1 (6 bases match). From the cysteine up to the phenylalanine, the CDR3 has a length of 14 residues. Only the CDR3 DNA is retained, 42 bases long and in frame from the first base. Trimming costs V 9 bases and J 7 bases, and their ends lie 19 bases apart. CDR1 SNHLY and CDR2 FYNNEI were looked up in the germline V gene.